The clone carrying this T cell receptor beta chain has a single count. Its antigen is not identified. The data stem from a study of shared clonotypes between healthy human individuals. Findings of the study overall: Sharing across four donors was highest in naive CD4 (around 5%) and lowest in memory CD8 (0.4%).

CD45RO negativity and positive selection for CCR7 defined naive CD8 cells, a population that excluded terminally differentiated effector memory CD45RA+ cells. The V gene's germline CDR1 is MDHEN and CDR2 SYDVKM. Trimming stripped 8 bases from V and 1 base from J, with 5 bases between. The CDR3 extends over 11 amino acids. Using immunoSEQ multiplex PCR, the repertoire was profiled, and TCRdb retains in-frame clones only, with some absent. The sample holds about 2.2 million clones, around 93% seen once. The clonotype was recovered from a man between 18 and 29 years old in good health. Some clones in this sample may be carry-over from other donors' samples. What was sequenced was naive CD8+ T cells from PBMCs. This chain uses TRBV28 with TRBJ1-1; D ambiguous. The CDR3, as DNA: TGTGCCAGCCACCGGAACACTGAAGCTTTCTTT. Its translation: CASHRNTEAFF.